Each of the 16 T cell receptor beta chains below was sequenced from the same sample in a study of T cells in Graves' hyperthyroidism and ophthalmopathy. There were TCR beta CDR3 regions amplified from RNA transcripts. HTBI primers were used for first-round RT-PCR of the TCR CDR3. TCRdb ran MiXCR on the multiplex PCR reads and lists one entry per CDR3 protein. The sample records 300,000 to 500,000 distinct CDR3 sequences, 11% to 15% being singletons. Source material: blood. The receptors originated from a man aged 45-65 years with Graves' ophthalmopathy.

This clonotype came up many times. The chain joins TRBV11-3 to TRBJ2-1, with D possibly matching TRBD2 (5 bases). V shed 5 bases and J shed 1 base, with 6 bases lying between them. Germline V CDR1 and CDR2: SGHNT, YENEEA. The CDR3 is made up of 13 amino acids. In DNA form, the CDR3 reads TGTGCCAGCAGCCGGGAATCCTACAATGAGCAGTTCTTC. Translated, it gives CASSRESYNEQFF.

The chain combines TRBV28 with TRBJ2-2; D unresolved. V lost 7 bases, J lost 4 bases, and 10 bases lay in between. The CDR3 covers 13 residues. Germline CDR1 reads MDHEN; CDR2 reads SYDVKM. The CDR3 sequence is CASNREFTGELFF. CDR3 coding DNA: TGTGCCAGCAACCGAGAGTTCACCGGGGAGCTGTTTTTT.

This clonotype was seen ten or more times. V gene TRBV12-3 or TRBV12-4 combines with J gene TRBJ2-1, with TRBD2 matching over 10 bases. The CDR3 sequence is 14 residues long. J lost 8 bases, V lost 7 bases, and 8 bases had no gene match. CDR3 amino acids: CASKEGLASDEQFF. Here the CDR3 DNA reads TGTGCCAGCAAGGAGGGACTAGCGTCGGATGAGCAGTTCTTC.

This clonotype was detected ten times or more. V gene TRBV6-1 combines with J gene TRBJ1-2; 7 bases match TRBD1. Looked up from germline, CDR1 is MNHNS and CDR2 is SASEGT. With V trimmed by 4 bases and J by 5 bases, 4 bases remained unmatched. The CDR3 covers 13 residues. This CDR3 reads CASSVPGGYGYTF. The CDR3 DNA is TGTGCCAGCAGTGTCCCAGGGGGGTATGGCTACACCTTC.

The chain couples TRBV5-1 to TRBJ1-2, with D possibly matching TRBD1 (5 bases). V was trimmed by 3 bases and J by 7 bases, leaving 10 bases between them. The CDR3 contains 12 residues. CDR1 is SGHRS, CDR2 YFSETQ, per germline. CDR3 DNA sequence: TGCGCCAGCAGCTCCGTGGGGCGTGGCTACACCTTC. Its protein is CASSSVGRGYTF.

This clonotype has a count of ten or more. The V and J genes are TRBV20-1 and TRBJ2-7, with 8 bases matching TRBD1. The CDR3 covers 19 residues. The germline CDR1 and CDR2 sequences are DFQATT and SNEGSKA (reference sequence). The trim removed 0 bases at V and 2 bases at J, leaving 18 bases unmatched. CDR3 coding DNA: TGCAGTGCTAGAGATAGGCCCCAGGGGTTGGCGGGACAGGCCTACGAGCAGTACTTC. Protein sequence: CSARDRPQGLAGQAYEQYF.

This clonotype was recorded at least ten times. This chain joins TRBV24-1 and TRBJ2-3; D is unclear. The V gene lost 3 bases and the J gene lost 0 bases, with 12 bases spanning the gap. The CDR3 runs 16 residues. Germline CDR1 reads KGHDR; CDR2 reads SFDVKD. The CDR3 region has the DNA TGTGCCACCAGTGATACCCGGGCCTTTAGCACAGATACGCAGTATTTT. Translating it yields CATSDTRAFSTDTQYF.

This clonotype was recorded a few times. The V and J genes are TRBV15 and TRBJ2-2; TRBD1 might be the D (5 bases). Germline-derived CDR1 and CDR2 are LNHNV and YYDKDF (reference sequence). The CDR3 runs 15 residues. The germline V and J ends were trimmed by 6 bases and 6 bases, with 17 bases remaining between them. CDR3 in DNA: TGTGCCACCAGAAAAGACAGAGCCGGCGCCGGGGAGCTGTTTTTT. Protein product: CATRKDRAGAGELFF.

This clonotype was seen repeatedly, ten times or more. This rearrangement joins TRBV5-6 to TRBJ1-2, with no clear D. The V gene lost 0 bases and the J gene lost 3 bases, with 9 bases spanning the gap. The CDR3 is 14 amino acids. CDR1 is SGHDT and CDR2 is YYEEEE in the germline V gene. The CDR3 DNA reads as TGTGCCAGCAGCTTGGTGGGTGGGGACTATGGCTACACCTTC. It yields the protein CASSLVGGDYGYTF.

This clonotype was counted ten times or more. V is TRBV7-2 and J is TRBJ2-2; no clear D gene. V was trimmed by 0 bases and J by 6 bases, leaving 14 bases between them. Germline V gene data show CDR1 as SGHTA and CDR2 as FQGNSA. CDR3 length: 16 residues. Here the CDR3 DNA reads TGTGCCAGCAGCTTAGCTTTGGCGAGTAGCCCCGGGGAGCTGTTTTTT. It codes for CASSLALASSPGELFF.

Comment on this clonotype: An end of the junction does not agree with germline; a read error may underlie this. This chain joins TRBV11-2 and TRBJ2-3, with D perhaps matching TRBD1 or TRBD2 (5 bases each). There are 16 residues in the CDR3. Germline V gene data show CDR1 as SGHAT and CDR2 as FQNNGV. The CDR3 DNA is TGTGCCAGCAGTGCTAGGGTACCCTCTAGCACAGGTACGCAGTATTTT. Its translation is CASSARVPSSTGTQYF.

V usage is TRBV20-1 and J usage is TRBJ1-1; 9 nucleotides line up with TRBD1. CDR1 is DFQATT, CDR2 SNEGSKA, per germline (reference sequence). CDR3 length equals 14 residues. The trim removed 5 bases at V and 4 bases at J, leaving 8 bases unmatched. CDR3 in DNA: TGCAGTGCTGCCGGGACAGGGTCTGGCACTGAAGCTTTCTTT. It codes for CSAAGTGSGTEAFF.

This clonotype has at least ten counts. The CDR3 coding sequence is TGTGCCAGCAGCTTAGGGCTGACCCAGTACTTC. Its protein is CASSLGLTQYF. The chain recombines TRBV11-1 with TRBJ2-5; no clear D gene. Trimming cost V 1 base and J 7 bases, with 4 bases left between them. The germline CDR1 and CDR2 sequences are SGHAT and FQDESV (reference sequence). The CDR3 contains 11 residues. The complete variable domain, with remaining parts taken from reference TRBV11-1 and TRBJ2-5, reads EAEVAQSPRYKITEKSQAVAFWCDPISGHATLYWYRQILGQGPELLVQFQDESVVDDSQLPKDRFSAERLKGVDSTLKIQPAELGDSAMYLCASSLGLTQYFGPGTRLLVL.

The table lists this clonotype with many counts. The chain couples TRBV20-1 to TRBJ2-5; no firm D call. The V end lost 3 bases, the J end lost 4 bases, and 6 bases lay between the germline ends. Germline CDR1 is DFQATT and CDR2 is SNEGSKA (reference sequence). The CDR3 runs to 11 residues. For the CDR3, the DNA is TGCAGTGCTAGTTTGTTAGAGACCCAGTACTTC. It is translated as CSASLLETQYF.

CDR3 region: CSVEDPRRENIQYF. CDR3 bases: TGCAGCGTCGAGGACCCTAGGAGGGAAAACATTCAGTACTTC. The V and J genes are TRBV29-1 and TRBJ2-4; a possible D gene is TRBD2 (6 bases). V lost 6 bases and J lost 5, with 17 bases in between. The germline gives CDR1 SQVTM, CDR2 ANQGSEA. CDR3 length: 14 amino acids.

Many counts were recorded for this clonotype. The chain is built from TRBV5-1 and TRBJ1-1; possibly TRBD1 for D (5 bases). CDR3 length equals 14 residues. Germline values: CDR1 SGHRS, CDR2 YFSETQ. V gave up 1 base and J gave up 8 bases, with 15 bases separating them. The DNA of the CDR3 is TGCGCCAGCAGCTTGTCGACAGAGATAGACGAAGCTTTCTTT. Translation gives CASSLSTEIDEAFF.